Sequencing of this TCR beta chain was carried out in a study of response to subunit inactivated influenza vaccine. Findings and caveats of the study: Authors proposed each seasonal influenza vaccination draws in few new T cells.

This clonotype was picked up a small number of times. Its antigen is as yet unknown. TCRdb re-called the RT-PCR reads through MiXCR, storing one row per CDR3 protein. The sample holds hundreds of thousands of distinct CDR3 sequences, about 14% seen once. The CDR3 consists of 13 residues. Between the trimmed V and J ends, which lost 0 bases and 7 bases, there was a span of 11 bases. Germline-derived CDR1 and CDR2 are SGDLS and YYNGEE. The chain is built from TRBV9 and TRBJ2-7; TRBD2 is a possible D gene (5 bases). Source: PBMCs from blood, taken roughly 2 weeks before vaccination. The sequence was collected from a man aged 50 or older who received an inactivated influenza vaccine. The DNA of the CDR3 is TGTGCCAGCAGCGTAGAGGGAGTGGGAGAGCAGTACTTC. Its protein product is CASSVEGVGEQYF.